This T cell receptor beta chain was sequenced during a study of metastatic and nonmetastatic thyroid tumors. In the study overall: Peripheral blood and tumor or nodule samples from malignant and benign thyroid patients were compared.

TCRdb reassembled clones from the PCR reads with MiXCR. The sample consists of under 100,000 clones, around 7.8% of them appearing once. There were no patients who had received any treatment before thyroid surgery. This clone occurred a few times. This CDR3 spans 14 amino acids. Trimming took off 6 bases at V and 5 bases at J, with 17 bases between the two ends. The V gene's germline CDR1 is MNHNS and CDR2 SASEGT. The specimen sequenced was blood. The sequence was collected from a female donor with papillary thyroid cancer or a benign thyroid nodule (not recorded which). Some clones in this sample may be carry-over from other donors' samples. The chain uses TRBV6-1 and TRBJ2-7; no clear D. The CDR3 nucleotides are TGTGCCAGCAGCGATCCTTCCCTATGGAACGAGCAGTACTTC. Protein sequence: CASSDPSLWNEQYF.